Following are 23 T cell receptor beta chains from one sample sequenced in a study of blood T cell repertoires in COVID-19 (dated by TCRdb to 2019 to 2021). Library prep was done by the immunoSEQ multiplex PCR assay. TCRdb holds this immuneACCESS table with in-frame rearrangements only. Some clones are missing; in checked studies, unresolved V genes explain under half, and the rest has no known cause. The sample yields approximately 61,000 clones; 85% were counted once. The top ten hold under 6% of the sample. The material sequenced was peripheral blood. These receptors were collected from a man in his sixties or seventies with acute or convalescent COVID-19.

The V call is TRBV7-9, the J call TRBJ2-7; possibly TRBD1 for D (5 bases). The CDR3 has 15 residues. CDR1 is SEHNR and CDR2 is FQNEAQ in the germline V gene (reference sequence). Trimming stripped 1 base from V and 0 bases from J, with 10 bases between. The CDR3 bases are TGTGCCAGCAGCTTAGAAGGGGCGTACTCCTACGAGCAGTACTTC. Its translation is CASSLEGAYSYEQYF.

This clone was detected only once. V and J are TRBV5-1 and TRBJ2-2; tentatively, D is TRBD2 (6 bases). CDR3 size: 16 residues. The germline V gene encodes CDR1 SGHRS and CDR2 YFSETQ. Trimming left V 4 bases short and J 1 base short, with 14 bases between. The CDR3 nucleotides are TGCGCCAGCAGCCCTGGGGGGACTCAGAACACCGGGGAGCTGTTTTTT. Translated: CASSPGGTQNTGELFF.

This chain connects TRBV11-3 to TRBJ2-5, with 11 bases fitting TRBD1. The CDR3 totals 16 residues. Losses at the gene ends were 5 bases for V and 4 bases for J; bases not matched to a gene: 9. CDR1 and CDR2 (germline): SGHNT, YENEEA. CDR3 in amino acids: CASSPGQGAFRETQYF. The CDR3 DNA reads as TGTGCCAGCAGCCCCGGACAGGGGGCCTTTAGAGAGACCCAGTACTTC.

The chain uses TRBV6-6 and TRBJ1-2; 10 bases match TRBD1. The CDR3 consists of 14 residues. Germline loops: CDR1 MNHNY, CDR2 SVGAGI (reference sequence). Trimming removed 5 bases from V and 4 bases from J; junction bases left unmatched: 4. CDR3 region: CASSETGGGYGYTF. For the CDR3, the DNA is TGTGCCAGCAGTGAGACAGGGGGCGGCTATGGCTACACCTTC.

This chain joins TRBV9 and TRBJ2-2, with D possibly being TRBD2 (6 bases). The CDR3 consists of 15 residues. Germline V CDR1 and CDR2: SGDLS, YYNGEE. V dropped 0 bases and J dropped 7 bases, with 13 bases sitting between them. The CDR3 bases are TGTGCCAGCAGCGTAGGGTTGGCGGGGAGCGGGGAGCTGTTTTTT. It yields the protein CASSVGLAGSGELFF.

The chain recombines TRBV7-8 with TRBJ2-3; tentative D call: TRBD2 (8 bases). The CDR3 totals 16 residues. The ends were cut back, 5 bases at V and 2 bases at J, with 17 bases in the middle. Germline loops: CDR1 SGHVS, CDR2 FQNEAQ. CDR3 sequence (DNA): TGTGCCAGCAGCCTCCGGGAGGGGGCCTACACAGATACGCAGTATTTT. Its protein product is CASSLREGAYTDTQYF.

This chain connects TRBV28 to TRBJ1-2; D remains ambiguous. There are 12 residues in the CDR3. Germline values: CDR1 MDHEN, CDR2 SYDVKM. The V end lost 2 bases, the J end lost 4 bases, and 5 bases lay between the germline ends. CDR3 loop: CASSLSRYGYTF. The DNA of the CDR3 is TGTGCCAGCAGTTTAAGCCGCTATGGCTACACCTTC.

The chain uses TRBV10-1 and TRBJ1-3; D gene ambiguous. CDR3 length: 14 residues. The germline CDR1 and CDR2 sequences are WNHNN and SYGVQD (reference sequence). The ends were cut back, 4 bases at V and 0 bases at J, with 7 bases in the middle. This CDR3 reads CASSVSSSGNTIYF. The CDR3 DNA sequence: TGCGCCAGCAGTGTATCCAGCTCTGGAAACACCATATATTTT.

The rearrangement joins TRBV2 to TRBJ2-3; D is ambiguous. The germline V gene has CDR1 SNHLY and CDR2 FYNNEI. CDR3 length: 13 amino acids. V was clipped by 10 bases and J by 1 base, with 12 bases between them. This CDR3 reads CATSLPGTDTQYF. Written as DNA, the CDR3 is TGTGCCACCTCTTTGCCGGGCACAGATACGCAGTATTTT.

This clone was counted a single time. The CDR3 reads CASSLVGQGTNEKLFF. In DNA, the CDR3 is TGTGCCAGCAGCTTGGTCGGGCAGGGGACTAATGAAAAACTGTTTTTT. The chain is built from TRBV5-5 and TRBJ1-4, with D possibly TRBD1 on 6 matching bases. Trimming took 0 bases from V and 2 from J, leaving 11 bases between them. CDR1 and CDR2 from the germline V gene are SGHKS and YYEKEE (reference sequence). CDR3 size: 16 residues.

The chain links TRBV21-1 to TRBJ2-5; the D call in the table, TRBD2, was not verified against the DNA. TRBV21-1 counts as a pseudogene. The CDR3 length is 18 residues. CDR3 nucleotides: TGTGCCAGCAGCAAGCGGTGGAAAAGCGGGGAGTTATCGAAGACCCAGTACTTC. Its translation: CASSKRWKSGELSKTQYF.

The chain has TRBV19 and TRBJ2-5; maybe TRBD2 (6 bases). The V end lost 3 bases, the J end lost 4 bases, and 12 bases lay between the germline ends. The length of the CDR3 is 14 residues. The germline V gene encodes CDR1 LNHDA and CDR2 SQIVND (reference sequence). Written as DNA, the CDR3 is TGTGCCAGTAGTATGGGACTGGGAGGAGAGACCCAGTACTTC. Translating gives CASSMGLGGETQYF.

The chain recombines TRBV12-5 with TRBJ1-5; the D gene is possibly TRBD1 (6 bases). Trimming took off 0 bases at V and 4 bases at J, with 16 bases between the two ends. This CDR3 spans 17 amino acids. Looked up from germline, CDR1 is LGHNT and CDR2 is FRNRAP. CDR3 amino acids: CASGLVLKDRANQPQHF. For the CDR3, the DNA is TGTGCTAGTGGTTTGGTACTTAAGGACAGAGCGAATCAGCCCCAGCATTTT.

In nucleotides, the CDR3 is TGTGCCAGCAGTGCCCAGGGGACAGGGAAAGAGACCCAGTACTTC. Its translation is CASSAQGTGKETQYF. The rearrangement uses TRBV2 and TRBJ2-5, with 9 bases identical to TRBD1. V lost 4 bases, J lost 3 bases, and 6 bases stayed unmatched. The germline V gene has CDR1 SNHLY and CDR2 FYNNEI. There are 15 residues in the CDR3.

The chain combines TRBV5-4 with TRBJ2-1; the D is unclear. V was clipped by 4 bases and J by 4 bases, with 12 bases between them. Germline assignment: CDR1 SGHNT and CDR2 YYREEE (reference sequence). The CDR3 runs to 14 residues. The CDR3 nucleotides read TGTGCCAGCAGCCCTTCGAGTAGATACAATGAGCAGTTCTTC. Translated, it gives CASSPSSRYNEQFF. The full variable domain, with the rest looked up from reference TRBV5-4 and TRBJ2-1, is ETGVTQSPTHLIKTRGQQVTLRCSSQSGHNTVSWYQQALGQGPQFIFQYYREEENGRGNFPPRFSGLQFPNYSSELNVNALELDDSALYLCASSPSSRYNEQFFGPGTRLTVL.

V gene TRBV6-5 combines with J gene TRBJ2-2; D not certain. The V and J ends lost 10 bases and 3 bases respectively, with 9 bases between them. The CDR3 is 12 residues long. CDR1 and CDR2 (germline): MNHEY, SVGAGI. The CDR3 loop is CATVLDTGELFF. The CDR3 nucleotides are TGTGCCACCGTTTTAGACACCGGGGAGCTGTTTTTT.

CDR3 sequence (DNA): TGTGCCACCCATGTGGGGGGGAGCCCTGGAAACACCATATATTTT. It encodes CATHVGGSPGNTIYF. The V gene is TRBV28, the J gene TRBJ1-3; a weak D match, TRBD1 (5 bases). CDR3 length equals 15 residues. Germline V gene sequence: CDR1 MDHEN, CDR2 SYDVKM. V was shortened by 10 bases and J by 2 bases, with 18 bases between the two germline ends.

The genes are TRBV7-8 and TRBJ2-3, with 8 bases that match TRBD2. The V and J ends lost 5 bases and 1 base, in that order; junction bases with no gene match: 8. The length of the CDR3 is 16 residues. CDR1 and CDR2 (germline): SGHVS, FQNEAQ. DNA of the CDR3: TGTGCCAGCAGCAGCGGGGGTAGCGGGGGCACAGATACGCAGTATTTT. Amino acids: CASSSGGSGGTDTQYF.

The V and J genes are TRBV19 and TRBJ2-2, with 8 bases that match TRBD2. V gave up 9 bases and J gave up 5 bases; unmatched junction bases: 11. Germline V CDR1 and CDR2: LNHDA, SQIVND (reference sequence). The CDR3 is made up of 15 amino acids. This chain's CDR3 is CASRGAGGYTGELFF. In nucleotides, the CDR3 is TGTGCCAGCCGGGGGGCGGGGGGATATACCGGGGAGCTGTTTTTT.

The chain recombines TRBV7-2 with TRBJ2-3; D uncertain. The CDR3 is made up of 16 amino acids. The ends were cut back, 2 bases at V and 1 base at J, with 13 bases in the middle. From germline, CDR1 is SGHTA and CDR2 FQGNSA. This CDR3 is CASSLSRAARTDTQYF. CDR3 nucleotides: TGTGCCAGCAGCTTATCCCGCGCGGCGCGCACAGATACGCAGTATTTT.

V gene TRBV21-1 combines with J gene TRBJ1-1; the table's TRBD1 call for D was not verified on the DNA. TRBV21-1 constitutes a pseudogene. The length of the CDR3 is 17 residues. CDR3 amino acids: CASSTYSGTGLNTEAFF. The DNA for the CDR3 is TGTGCCAGCAGCACCTATTCCGGGACAGGGTTGAACACTGAAGCTTTCTTT.

The V call is TRBV12-5, the J call TRBJ2-7; 8 bases match TRBD1. The CDR3 consists of 13 residues. The J segment lost 7 bases and the V segment lost 2 bases, leaving 4 bases of the junction unmatched. Germline loops: CDR1 LGHNT, CDR2 FRNRAP. As DNA, the CDR3 is TGTGCTAGTGGTTTGACCGGACAGGGTGAGCAGTACTTC. This translates into CASGLTGQGEQYF.

The chain joins TRBV5-5 to TRBJ2-1, with a possible D match to TRBD1 (5 bases). Germline V gene sequence: CDR1 SGHKS, CDR2 YYEKEE (reference sequence). CDR3 length equals 15 residues. Deletions cut 0 bases from V and 5 bases from J, with 12 bases between. In nucleotides, the CDR3 is TGTGCCAGCAGCTTGGGACAGCTTGCCGACAATGAGCAGTTCTTC. Translated: CASSLGQLADNEQFF.